This T cell receptor beta chain comes out of a study of T cells in Graves' hyperthyroidism and ophthalmopathy. Study outcomes and limitations: Appearing also in blood were most of the thyroid clonotypes expanded above 0.001.

The study based diagnoses on clinical symptoms, serum thyroxine and TRAb, thyroid ultrasound and orbital computed tomography. This clonotype appeared many times. What it binds is unknown. Germline V gene data show CDR1 as MDHEN and CDR2 as SYDVKM. V was cut by 5 bases and J by 0 bases, with 10 bases left in between. The CDR3 loop spans 14 amino acids. Template material for amplifying TCR beta CDR3 regions consisted of RNA transcripts. HTBI primers were the set used in a first-round RT-PCR of the TCR CDR3. TCRdb independently ran MiXCR on the multiplex PCR reads; one entry per CDR3 protein. The profile shows around 250,000 distinct CDR3 sequences, more than 20% of them singletons.

This rearrangement joins TRBV28 to TRBJ1-2; weak D call: TRBD1 (5 bases). The clonotype originates from a woman aged 40 to 50 with Graves' ophthalmopathy. The source material was blood. The CDR3 region is CASSPGLPNYGYTF. CDR3 bases: TGTGCCAGCAGTCCGGGACTGCCTAACTATGGCTACACCTTC.